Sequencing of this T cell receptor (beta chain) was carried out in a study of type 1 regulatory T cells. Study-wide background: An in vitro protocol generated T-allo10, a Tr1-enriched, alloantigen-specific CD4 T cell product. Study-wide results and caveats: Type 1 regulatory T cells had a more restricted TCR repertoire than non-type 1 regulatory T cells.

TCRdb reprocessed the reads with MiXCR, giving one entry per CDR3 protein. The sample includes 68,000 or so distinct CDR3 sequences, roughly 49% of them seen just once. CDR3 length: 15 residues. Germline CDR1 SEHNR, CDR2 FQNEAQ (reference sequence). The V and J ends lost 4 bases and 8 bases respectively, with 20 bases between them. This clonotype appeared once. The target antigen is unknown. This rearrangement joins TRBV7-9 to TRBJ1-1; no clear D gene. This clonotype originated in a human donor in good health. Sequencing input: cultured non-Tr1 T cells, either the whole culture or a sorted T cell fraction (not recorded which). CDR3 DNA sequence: TGTGCCAGCAGCTACGGGGATCGGGCCCCAGAGGAAGCTTTCTTT. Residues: CASSYGDRAPEEAFF.